This T cell receptor beta chain was identified in a study of shared clonotypes between healthy human individuals. Profiling relied on immunoSEQ multiplex PCR, and the TCRdb table lists in-frame clones only, not all of them. There are about 990,000 clones in the sample; about 84% occur only once, and under 0.8% lies in the top ten. CDR3 length: 13 amino acids. The V and J ends lost 2 bases and 2 bases respectively, with 7 bases between them. The germline V gene has CDR1 GTSNPN and CDR2 SVGIG (reference sequence). V and J are TRBV30 and TRBJ2-1; D uncertain. The sequence was collected from a young man in good health. Some clones in this sample may be carry-over from other donors' samples. Material for sequencing was memory CD4+ T cells from PBMCs. Subset reported: CD45RA-negative fraction. The CDR3 sequence: CAWSPGTYNEQFF. Written as DNA, the CDR3 is TGTGCCTGGAGTCCGGGTACCTACAATGAGCAGTTCTTC.